The 18 T cell receptor beta chains given below trace back to one sample, sequenced in a study of control samples from healthy donors and cancer patients. TCRdb's table, derived via immunoSEQ multiplex PCR, lists solely in-frame clones and lacks some. The data contain 230,000 or so clones, about 95% of them singletons. Sequenced: blood. The origin of the receptors is a man aged 45-60 years in good health.

V is TRBV3-1 (or the pseudogene TRBV3-2) and J is TRBJ2-3, with 15 bases that match TRBD2. The germline gives CDR1 LGHDT, CDR2 YNNKEL (reference sequence). This CDR3 has 18 amino acids. V trimming: 2 bases; J trimming: 8 bases; junction bases outside the gene matches: 11. CDR3 protein: CASSQLTGTSGGHVTQYF. DNA of the CDR3: TGTGCCAGCAGCCAACTTACAGGGACTAGCGGGGGGCACGTTACGCAGTATTTT.

The V and J genes are TRBV5-1 and TRBJ1-6, with a possible D match to TRBD1 (5 bases). The length of the CDR3 is 16 residues. V lost 4 bases, J lost 0 bases, and 11 bases lay in between. Germline V gene data show CDR1 as SGHRS and CDR2 as YFSETQ. CDR3 coding DNA: TGCGCCAGCAGCCTGGGACCGAGCTCCTATAATTCACCCCTCCACTTT. It yields the protein CASSLGPSSYNSPLHF.

The rearrangement joins TRBV7-2 to TRBJ2-3; perhaps TRBD2 as D (7 bases). Trimming stripped 2 bases from V and 0 bases from J, with 15 bases between. Germline V CDR1 and CDR2: SGHTA, FQGNSA. The CDR3 is 17 residues long. The CDR3 DNA follows: TGTGCCAGCAGCTTAAAGAGGGCGGGGGCGAGCACAGATACGCAGTATTTT. Its protein is CASSLKRAGASTDTQYF.

The chain combines TRBV4-2 with TRBJ1-1; 8 bases are a match to TRBD1. The CDR3 is 15 amino acids. V was clipped by 0 bases and J by 4 bases; unmatched bases: 4. Germline V gene data show CDR1 as LGHNA and CDR2 as YNFKEQ. The CDR3 DNA sequence: TGTGCCAGCAGCCAAGATCAGGGGGCGCCCACTGAAGCTTTCTTT. Its translation: CASSQDQGAPTEAFF.

The rearrangement uses TRBV20-1 and TRBJ2-1, with D unclear. Per the germline V gene, CDR1 is DFQATT and CDR2 is SNEGSKA (reference sequence). This CDR3 spans 10 amino acids. Trimming cost V 5 bases and J 4 bases, with 3 bases left between them. The CDR3 nucleotides read TGCAGTGCTTTTTACAATGAGCAGTTCTTC. Translated: CSAFYNEQFF.

The chain recombines TRBV5-1 with TRBJ2-5; 10 positions match TRBD1. Germline CDR1 and CDR2: SGHRS and YFSETQ. The V gene end was trimmed by 0 bases and the J gene end by 3 bases; junction bases not matched to a gene: 2. The CDR3 loop spans 15 amino acids. CDR3 protein: CASSLAGTGEETQYF. CDR3 DNA: TGCGCCAGCAGCTTGGCCGGGACAGGGGAAGAGACCCAGTACTTC.

The chain recombines TRBV7-2 with TRBJ1-2, with 8 bases lining up with TRBD1. The CDR3 has 14 residues. Trimming removed 5 bases from V and 4 bases from J; junction bases left unmatched: 6. Germline assignment: CDR1 SGHTA and CDR2 FQGNSA. The CDR3 sequence: CASSPDRGPYGYTF. CDR3 in DNA: TGTGCCAGCAGCCCCGACAGGGGACCCTATGGCTACACCTTC.

This clone is a singleton in its sample. The V and J genes are TRBV19 and TRBJ1-5, with unresolved D. The CDR3 totals 13 residues. Trimming removed 2 bases at V and 5 bases at J, with 7 bases between. Germline lookup yields CDR1 LNHDA and CDR2 SQIVND (reference sequence). DNA for the CDR3: TGTGCCAGTAGTATAAACCGGGATCAGCCCCAGCATTTT. Amino acids: CASSINRDQPQHF.

This rearrangement joins TRBV30 to TRBJ2-7; 8 bases fit TRBD1. The length of the CDR3 is 14 residues. The V gene end was trimmed by 1 base and the J gene end by 2 bases; junction bases not matched to a gene: 4. CDR1 is GTSNPN, CDR2 SVGIG, per germline (reference sequence). The CDR3 sequence is CAWSAGTGAYEQYF. DNA of the CDR3: TGTGCCTGGAGTGCCGGGACAGGCGCCTACGAGCAGTACTTC.

The CDR3 protein is CASSQVYLGQNQPQHF. The DNA of the CDR3 is TGCGCCAGCAGCCAAGTCTACCTCGGGCAGAATCAGCCCCAGCATTTT. The chain links TRBV4-1 to TRBJ1-5, with D unclear. Trimming pared 1 base from V and 4 bases from J, leaving 14 bases between. The CDR3 extends over 16 amino acids. CDR1 is MGHRA, CDR2 YSYEKL, per germline.

Only one count was recorded for this clone. The V call is TRBV7-2, the J call TRBJ1-6; 8 bases match TRBD1. CDR3 length: 14 amino acids. CDR1 is SGHTA and CDR2 is FQGNSA in the germline V gene. Unmatched junction bases numbered 6, after V lost 7 bases and J lost 7 bases. The CDR3 is CASILDRENSPLHF. In nucleotides, the CDR3 is TGTGCCAGCATCCTGGACAGGGAGAATTCACCCCTCCACTTT.

The chain recombines TRBV3-1 (or the pseudogene TRBV3-2) with TRBJ1-2; TRBD1 is a possible D gene (6 bases). V was shortened by 4 bases and J by 4 bases, with 10 bases between the two germline ends. The CDR3 sequence is 13 residues long. Germline assignment: CDR1 LGHDT and CDR2 YNNKEL (reference sequence). CDR3 DNA: TGTGCCAGCAGCCCGGAGACAGGCTATGGCTACACCTTC. Protein: CASSPETGYGYTF.

The V and J genes are TRBV2 and TRBJ1-6; D unclear. Trimming stripped 6 bases from V and 7 bases from J, with 4 bases between. The CDR3 runs 11 residues. The V gene's germline CDR1 is SNHLY and CDR2 FYNNEI. The CDR3 coding sequence is TGTGCCAGCAGAGAGAATTCACCCCTCCACTTT. As protein: CASRENSPLHF.

The chain employs TRBV3-1 (or the pseudogene TRBV3-2) and TRBJ1-4; 9 positions agree with TRBD1. Trimming at V came to 4 bases and at J to 8 bases, leaving 8 bases not matched to a gene. CDR1 and CDR2 (germline): LGHDT, YNNKEL (reference sequence). The CDR3 length is 15 residues. CDR3 residues: CASSRPGQGGEKLFF. The CDR3 nucleotides read TGTGCCAGCAGCCGTCCGGGACAGGGTGGCGAAAAACTGTTTTTT.

J is TRBJ2-1 and V is TRBV28; 10 bases match TRBD1. The CDR3 is made up of 17 amino acids. Per germline, CDR1 MDHEN and CDR2 SYDVKM. V gave up 4 bases and J gave up 2 bases; unmatched junction bases: 8. CDR3 in DNA: TGTGCCAGCAGTTCCCTGTCGGGACAGGGGACCTACAATGAGCAGTTCTTC. The encoded protein is CASSSLSGQGTYNEQFF.

This rearrangement joins TRBV19 to TRBJ1-1; 11 bases map to TRBD1. This CDR3 contains 16 residues. Germline V gene lookup returns CDR1 LNHDA and CDR2 SQIVND (reference sequence). With V trimmed by 7 bases and J by 6 bases, 13 bases remained unmatched. The chain's CDR3 is CASTLIGTGGYSEAFF. The DNA of the CDR3 is TGTGCCAGTACCCTCATTGGGACAGGGGGGTACTCTGAAGCTTTCTTT. Combining the CDR3 with reference TRBV19 and TRBJ1-1 gives the whole variable domain DGGITQSPKYLFRKEGQNVTLSCEQNLNHDAMYWYRQDPGQGLRLIYYSQIVNDFQKGDIAEGYSVSREKKESFPLTVTSAQKNPTAFYLCASTLIGTGGYSEAFFGQGTRLTVV.

The gene calls are TRBV15 and TRBJ2-1; 7 bases map to TRBD1. The CDR3 covers 15 residues. Unmatched junction bases numbered 5, after V lost 5 bases and J lost 1 base. CDR1 and CDR2 from the germline V gene are LNHNV and YYDKDF (reference sequence). CDR3 in amino acids: CATSQGQSSYNEQFF. CDR3 DNA: TGTGCCACCAGCCAGGGACAGAGTTCCTACAATGAGCAGTTCTTC.

The chain carries TRBV9 and TRBJ1-2; 9 bases map to TRBD1. Losses at the gene ends were 0 bases for V and 4 bases for J; bases not matched to a gene: 4. The CDR3 is 15 amino acids. Germline assignment: CDR1 SGDLS and CDR2 YYNGEE. In DNA, the CDR3 is TGTGCCAGCAGCGTAGTGGGGACAGGGACCTATGGCTACACCTTC. It yields the protein CASSVVGTGTYGYTF. Complete variable domain (other parts from reference TRBV9 and TRBJ1-2): DSGVTQTPKHLITATGQRVTLRCSPRSGDLSVYWYQQSLDQGLQFLIQYYNGEERAKGNILERFSAQQFPDLHSELNLSSLELGDSALYFCASSVVGTGTYGYTFGSGTRLTVV.